This record covers a single TCR beta chain. Its specificity is not known. Time point: pre-treatment sample, taken before nivolumab and TIL therapy. Most excised metastases sampled were pleural nodules or supraclavicular lymph nodes. This record belongs to a study of TIL therapy for anti-PD-1-resistant metastatic lung cancer. The wider study: By whole-exome sequencing, median non-synonymous tumor mutation burden was roughly 1.6 mutations per megabase. Whole-study findings and limits: Many TIL product clones were absent from baseline tumor, suggesting clonal contraction.

The libraries were made with immunoSEQ v3. Survey-level samples got approximately 2.1 million read pairs; deep-level samples got roughly 5-6 million. The assay was immunoSEQ multiplex PCR, and TCRdb's table has in-frame clones only and misses some. The data contain 10,000 to 15,000 clones, 58% of them singletons. The CDR3 spans 14 residues. From germline, CDR1 is SGHTA and CDR2 FQGTGA. V lost 2 bases, J lost 2 bases, and 0 bases stayed unmatched. The receptor's source is a person between 30 and 79 years old with non-small cell lung cancer. This chain connects TRBV7-3 to TRBJ2-1, with 7 bases lining up with TRBD2. The sequences come from tumor tissue, collected at baseline. This CDR3 is CASSLGLAYNEQFF. The CDR3, as DNA: TGTGCCAGCAGCTTAGGACTAGCCTACAATGAGCAGTTCTTC.